What follows describes a single TCR beta chain. Its specificity is not known. Trimming stripped 0 bases from V and 4 bases from J, with 6 bases between. The CDR3 totals 13 residues. The germline gives CDR1 MGHDK, CDR2 SYGVNS. Expressed TCRB transcripts were sequenced because the isolated RNA had all been reverse transcribed beforehand. Generated by immunoSEQ multiplex PCR, the TCRdb table keeps only in-frame clones and is missing some. The table records about 620,000 clones, about 16% of them present only once. Sorting based on CD45RO/CCR7/CD25/CD127/CD95/CD27 separated CD4+ naive, central memory, regulatory and stem cell-like memory cells. Sorting produced populations that all topped 95% purity. This sample was taken from a study of beta chain features in type 1 diabetes. Overall study findings and caveats: These data did not resolve whether HLA type affects TCRB rearrangement. Any PCR bias toward short templates would affect both groups alike.

The receptor's source is a man aged 18 to 29 in good health. Sequenced sample: naive CD4+ T cells from blood. The rearrangement joins TRBV25-1 to TRBJ1-2; the D is unclear. The chain's CDR3 is CASSEYGRYGYTF. The CDR3 DNA sequence: TGTGCCAGCAGTGAATATGGCCGCTATGGCTACACCTTC.